A selection of T cell receptor beta chains follows, all from one sample in a study of T cells after yellow fever vaccination. TCRdb itself ran the 5' RACE reads through MiXCR, one entry per CDR3 protein. This table has 340,000 or so distinct CDR3 sequences, approximately 13% appearing once. Here the sequenced sample was CD4+ T cells sorted from PBMCs, taken 15 days after the yellow fever booster vaccination. The source of these receptors is a man aged 18 to 29 who received the YFV17D yellow fever vaccine. Both conserved end residues are part of each CDR3. D genes are given only for firm matches. Only some rows state a clone size, as once, few, many or a class for expanded clones.

CDR3nt	CDR3aa	j_gene	v_gene	d_gene	len	abundance
TGTGCCAGCAGCGTCCCCGGGACAGTGGGCACCGGGGAGCTGTTTTTT	CASSVPGTVGTGELFF	TRBJ2-2	TRBV9	TRBD1	16	few
TGTGCCACCAGCCTACCCACCAGACAGAACACTGAAGCTTTCTTT	CATSLPTRQNTEAFF	TRBJ1-1	TRBV15	-	15	-
TGTGCCAGCAGCTTGAGGCGCCCGGAGACCCAGTACTTC	CASSLRRPETQYF	TRBJ2-5	TRBV7-6	-	13	many
TGTGCCAGCACTGTGGACACCTGGCCCAGCTACACCTTC	CASTVDTWPSYTF	TRBJ1-2	TRBV12-3/TRBV12-4	-	13	few
TGTGCCGCCCAGACAGACCGTAGAAACACCATATATTTT	CAAQTDRRNTIYF	TRBJ1-3	TRBV12-3/TRBV12-4	-	13	-
TGTGCCAGCAGTGTTTCTCCCACGGAGGGAGAGACCCAGTACTTC	CASSVSPTEGETQYF	TRBJ2-5	TRBV6-1	-	15	-
TGTGCCAGCAGGCAGGGGCAAAGCTCTGGAAACACCATATATTTT	CASRQGQSSGNTIYF	TRBJ1-3	TRBV6-5	-	15	few
TGTGCCAGCAGCTTAGGGGACAGCTCTAATTCACCCCTCCACTTT	CASSLGDSSNSPLHF	TRBJ1-6	TRBV7-2	TRBD1	15	-
TGTGCCAGCAGCTTAGCGAAGGGACACTTCACGGGGACCGGGGAGCTGTTTTTT	CASSLAKGHFTGTGELFF	TRBJ2-2	TRBV7-8	-	18	few
TGTGCCAGCAGCTCGACAGCCGGCGCCTCACCCCTCCACTTT	CASSSTAGASPLHF	TRBJ1-6	TRBV6-2/TRBV6-3	-	14	-
TGTGCCAGCAGCCAAGAGGGGACTAGCGGGGAAGAGACCCAGTACTTC	CASSQEGTSGEETQYF	TRBJ2-5	TRBV4-2	TRBD2	16	few
TGTGCCACCAGCATCCTCGTCTCCTCTTATTCACCCCTCCACTTT	CATSILVSSYSPLHF	TRBJ1-6	TRBV15	-	15	-
TGTGCCAGCAGCCTTAAGGGGGTGGACACCATATATTTT	CASSLKGVDTIYF	TRBJ1-3	TRBV3-1	-	13	-
TGCGCCAGCAGCCACGGGACAGGGGAAGAGACCCAGTACTTC	CASSHGTGEETQYF	TRBJ2-5	TRBV5-1	TRBD1	14	few
TGTGCCAGCAGCCCCCGCCCGACAGGGGGTAGGGTCGATGAGCAGTTCTTC	CASSPRPTGGRVDEQFF	TRBJ2-1	TRBV7-3	TRBD1	17	few
TGTGCCCTTTCTAGACAGGGGGCGAATGGCTACACCTTC	CALSRQGANGYTF	TRBJ1-2	TRBV12-3/TRBV12-4	TRBD1	13	-
TGTGCCAGCAGTTTCAAACCCTCTAGCACAGATACGCAGTATTTT	CASSFKPSSTDTQYF	TRBJ2-3	TRBV27	-	15	-
TGTGCCAGCAACCCAGCGGGGGGGACCTACAATGAGCAGTTCTTC	CASNPAGGTYNEQFF	TRBJ2-1	TRBV28	TRBD2	15	few
TGTGCCTGGAGTGTAGCAACAGGGGGACAGTTCTTC	CAWSVATGGQFF	TRBJ2-1	TRBV30	TRBD1	12	many
TGTGCCAGCAGCTTCGGGGGGCACCAAGAGACCCAGTACTTC	CASSFGGHQETQYF	TRBJ2-5	TRBV11-2	-	14	few
TGTGCCAGCCAGGAGGGGGGGCCTTCCTACGAGCAGTACTTC	CASQEGGPSYEQYF	TRBJ2-7	TRBV14	-	14	-
TGTGCCAGCAGCGTTAGCGGGGGGGAGTTATGGGAGACCCAGTACTTC	CASSVSGGELWETQYF	TRBJ2-5	TRBV9	TRBD2	16	few
TGCGCCAGCAGGGACAGATTAGCAGATACGCAGTATTTT	CASRDRLADTQYF	TRBJ2-3	TRBV5-1	-	13	few
TGTGCCAGCATCGAGGGGGCCCTCTCTGGGGCCAACGTCCTGACTTTC	CASIEGALSGANVLTF	TRBJ2-6	TRBV7-8	TRBD1	16	-
TGCGCCAGCAGCGACAGGAACTCTGGAAACACCATATATTTT	CASSDRNSGNTIYF	TRBJ1-3	TRBV5-1	-	14	few
TGTGCCAGCAGCTCCGACAGGGGTGGATACAATGAGCAGTTCTTC	CASSSDRGGYNEQFF	TRBJ2-1	TRBV7-3	TRBD1	15	-
TGTGCCAGCAGCTTCTACAGGAACTCTGGGGCCAACGTCCTGACTTTC	CASSFYRNSGANVLTF	TRBJ2-6	TRBV5-8	-	16	-
TGTGCCAGCAGCCAGCAGATTAATCAGCCCCAGCATTTT	CASSQQINQPQHF	TRBJ1-5	TRBV6-2/TRBV6-3	-	13	few
TGTGCCAGCAGCCCGGGACAGCGGAACACTGAAGCTTTCTTT	CASSPGQRNTEAFF	TRBJ1-1	TRBV12-3/TRBV12-4	TRBD1	14	-
TGTGCCAGCAGCCCGTCTGAATTGCGGGATGGCTACACCTTC	CASSPSELRDGYTF	TRBJ1-2	TRBV3-1	-	14	few
TGCGCCAGCAGCCAAGAAATTACGGCTACAGGGACGAACACCGGGGAGCTGTTTTTT	CASSQEITATGTNTGELFF	TRBJ2-2	TRBV4-3	-	19	-
TGTGCCTGGGGGGACTCCCACCCGGGGACCCAGTACTTC	CAWGDSHPGTQYF	TRBJ2-5	TRBV30	-	13	many
TGTGCCAGCATTTTCCGCGGGGGGGCAGATGAGCAGTTCTTC	CASIFRGGADEQFF	TRBJ2-1	TRBV2	TRBD2	14	-
TGCAGTGCCAATCCCCTGCCCGGAGCTTCAACCGGGACAGCCCGTTTTAGAGCTTTCTTT	CSANPLPGASTGTARFRAFF	TRBJ1-1	TRBV20-1	TRBD1	20	-
TGCGCCAGCAGCCAAGGGATGACAGAATACAATGAGCAGTTCTTC	CASSQGMTEYNEQFF	TRBJ2-1	TRBV4-3	-	15	many
TGTGCCACCCAACCGGGACTCCGATCCTATGGCTACACCTTC	CATQPGLRSYGYTF	TRBJ1-2	TRBV7-9	-	14	few
TGCGCCAGCAGAGAGCGGTTCACAGATACGCAGTATTTT	CASRERFTDTQYF	TRBJ2-3	TRBV4-3	-	13	few
TGTGCCAGCAGTGAAAGGGCAGCCCGCACAGATACGCAGTATTTT	CASSERAARTDTQYF	TRBJ2-3	TRBV6-1	-	15	few
TGTGCCAGCAGTGAAAGAGGGGGTGGAGAAAAACTGTTTTTT	CASSERGGGEKLFF	TRBJ1-4	TRBV6-1	-	14	-
TGTGCCAGCAGCGTAGGGGGGAGTATCCTGCAGGAGACCCAGTACTTC	CASSVGGSILQETQYF	TRBJ2-5	TRBV9	-	16	few
TGTGCCACCAGCCCTTCCGGGACAGGGACTTCCACAGATACGCAGTATTTT	CATSPSGTGTSTDTQYF	TRBJ2-3	TRBV24-1	TRBD1	17	many
TGTGCCTGGACTAAACAGGAAACTGGCTACACCTTC	CAWTKQETGYTF	TRBJ1-2	TRBV30	-	12	-
-	CISVPDNRTVGTGSSYEQYF	TRBJ2-7	TRBV7-5	-	20	-
TGTGCCAGCAGCTCACCTAGGACTAGCGTGCTCCCGGGGGGGGAGCTGTTTTTT	CASSSPRTSVLPGGELFF	TRBJ2-2	TRBV7-2	TRBD2	18	-
TGCAGTGCTAGAGAGTCCCCGCAGGGCTATGGAAACACCATATATTTT	CSARESPQGYGNTIYF	TRBJ1-3	TRBV20-1	-	16	-
TGCAGCGCCCAGGGGAACACTGAAGCTTTCTTT	CSAQGNTEAFF	TRBJ1-1	TRBV29-1	-	11	few
TGTGCAAGTCGCTTAGCGTCCACGTCCTACAATGAGCAGTTCTTC	CASRLASTSYNEQFF	TRBJ2-1	TRBV12-2	-	15	-